These 12 T cell receptor beta chains came from one sample sequenced in a study of cytomegalovirus exposure and HLA in healthy donors (dated by TCRdb to 2016 to 2017). Library method: the immunoSEQ multiplex PCR assay. For the multiplex PCR, a mixture combining 60 forward primers for TCR Vbeta segments and 13 reverse primers for TCR Jbeta segments was used. In its TCRdb copy, this immuneACCESS table keeps in-frame sequences only and misses some clones. Where compared with another copy, unresolved V genes explain less than half of these, and the others have no known cause. This sample holds under 200,000 clones; roughly 70% were observed only once. The ten largest clonotypes hold just under 3% of the sample. Sample: PBMCs. These TCRs come from a woman aged 45-60 years in good health and CMV-seropositive.

This clone was seen a few times. The gene calls are TRBV10-2 and TRBJ2-3, with 8 positions matching TRBD2. The length of the CDR3 is 16 residues. CDR1 is WSHSY and CDR2 is SAAADI in the germline V gene. Trimming removed 3 bases from V and 1 base from J; junction bases left unmatched: 6. CDR3 coding DNA: TGCGCCAGCAGTGAACGACGCGGGGGGCGCACAGATACGCAGTATTTT. This codes for CASSERRGGRTDTQYF.

The chain is built from TRBV5-1 and TRBJ1-2; 10 positions match TRBD1. Germline-derived CDR1 and CDR2 are SGHRS and YFSETQ. CDR3 length: 15 residues. V gave up 5 bases and J gave up 1 base; unmatched junction bases: 5. This chain's CDR3 is CASRVDRGINYGYTF. The CDR3 DNA follows: TGCGCCAGCAGAGTGGACAGGGGGATTAACTATGGCTACACCTTC.

The CDR3 DNA is TGTGCCAGCAGCCTCCTCTGGGCCAACGTCCTGACTTTC. It encodes CASSLLWANVLTF. This chain connects TRBV7-2 to TRBJ2-6; no clear D gene. CDR3 size: 13 residues. Trimming left V 5 bases short and J 5 bases short, with 7 bases between. Germline values: CDR1 SGHTA, CDR2 FQGNSA.

V gene TRBV10-2 combines with J gene TRBJ2-7; 7 nucleotides line up with TRBD2. The germline CDR1 and CDR2 sequences are WSHSY and SAAADI. The trim removed 11 bases at V and 4 bases at J, leaving 8 bases unmatched. This CDR3 is 12 amino acids long. In DNA form, the CDR3 reads TGCGCCTCTCGTGGCGGGGGTTACGAGCAGTACTTC. It translates to CASRGGGYEQYF.

The J gene is TRBJ2-3, the V gene TRBV11-2, with 9 nucleotides matching TRBD2. The CDR3 sequence is 16 residues long. The germline V gene has CDR1 SGHAT and CDR2 FQNNGV. V lost 0 bases to trimming and J lost 1 base; unmatched junction nucleotides: 2. CDR3 sequence: CASSLEWTSGTDTQYF. CDR3 in DNA: TGTGCCAGCAGCTTAGAGTGGACTAGCGGCACAGATACGCAGTATTTT.

The chain employs TRBV4-1 and TRBJ2-5; D gene ambiguous. V lost 0 bases to trimming and J lost 5 bases, with 10 bases between them. CDR3 length equals 14 residues. Germline loops: CDR1 MGHRA, CDR2 YSYEKL. The CDR3 DNA follows: TGCGCCAGCAGCCAAGATCCTATTTGGGAGACCCAGTACTTC. This gives the protein CASSQDPIWETQYF.

The rearrangement links TRBV7-3 to TRBJ1-3; D perhaps matches TRBD1 (6 bases). CDR3 length: 14 residues. The germline V gene encodes CDR1 SGHTA and CDR2 FQGTGA. Trimming stripped 5 bases from V and 2 bases from J, with 10 bases between. The CDR3 DNA is TGTGCCAGCAGCCAGGACAGTACTGGAAACACCATATATTTT. Encoded protein: CASSQDSTGNTIYF.

V gene TRBV10-3 combines with J gene TRBJ2-7; 9 bases map to TRBD2. The CDR3 covers 13 residues. Germline V gene sequence: CDR1 ENHRY, CDR2 SYGVKD. The ends lost 11 bases at V and 6 bases at J; junction bases unmatched: 11. The CDR3 protein is CASESGGPGEQYF. In DNA, the CDR3 is TGTGCCTCGGAAAGCGGGGGGCCCGGCGAGCAGTACTTC.

The chain recombines TRBV2 with TRBJ2-3, with a tentative D call TRBD1 (6 bases). Per germline, CDR1 SNHLY and CDR2 FYNNEI. The V and J ends lost 4 bases and 1 base respectively, with 12 bases between them. This CDR3 contains 15 residues. CDR3 residues: CASSAQGKGTDTQYF. As DNA, the CDR3 is TGTGCCAGCAGTGCCCAGGGGAAGGGCACAGATACGCAGTATTTT.

The V call is TRBV19, the J call TRBJ1-5; D is ambiguous. CDR1 and CDR2 from the germline V gene are LNHDA and SQIVND (reference sequence). CDR3 length equals 13 residues. V lost 10 bases to trimming and J lost 0 bases, with 10 bases between them. CDR3 region: CATSDYSNQPQHF. In DNA form, the CDR3 reads TGTGCCACCTCAGATTATAGCAATCAGCCCCAGCATTTT.

The CDR3 loop is CASSLAGGFNEQFF. The DNA for the CDR3 is TGTGCCAGCAGCTTAGCGGGGGGGTTCAATGAGCAGTTCTTC. The rearrangement links TRBV7-6 to TRBJ2-1, with 7 nucleotides matching TRBD2. Germline lookup yields CDR1 SGHVS and CDR2 FNYEAQ. This CDR3 has 14 residues. The ends lost 0 bases at V and 6 bases at J; junction bases unmatched: 2.

V gene TRBV7-5 combines with J gene TRBJ1-6; TRBD1, the table's D call, lacks a check against the DNA. TRBV7-5 is assigned pseudogene status. The CDR3 is 16 amino acids. The CDR3 nucleotides are TGTGTCAGAAGCATAGAAACAGGGCTTTATAATTCACCCCTCCACTTT. It encodes CVRSIETGLYNSPLHF.